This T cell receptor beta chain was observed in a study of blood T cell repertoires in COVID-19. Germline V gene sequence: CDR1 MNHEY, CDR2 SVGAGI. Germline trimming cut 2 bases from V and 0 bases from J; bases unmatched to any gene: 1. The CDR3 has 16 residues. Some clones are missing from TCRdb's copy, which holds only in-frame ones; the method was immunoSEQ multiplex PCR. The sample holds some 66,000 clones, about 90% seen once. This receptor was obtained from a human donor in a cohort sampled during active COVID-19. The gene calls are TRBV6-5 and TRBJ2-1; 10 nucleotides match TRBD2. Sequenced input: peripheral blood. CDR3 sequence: CASSYLAGDSYNEQFF. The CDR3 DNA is TGTGCCAGCAGTTACCTAGCGGGGGACTCCTACAATGAGCAGTTCTTC.